This note documents a single T cell receptor beta chain sequence. This record comes from a study of T cell responses to AZD1222 COVID-19 vaccine. V lost 6 bases and J 5 bases, leaving 10 bases between the germline ends. CDR3 length: 13 residues. Germline V gene lookup returns CDR1 KGHSH and CDR2 LQKENI. The method was immunoSEQ multiplex PCR; TCRdb's version includes in-frame clones alone and lacks a portion of them. The sample lists around 160,000 clones; around 91% were seen once. The chain recombines TRBV18 with TRBJ2-2; D is ambiguous. The clonotype originates from an adult in good health. The sample in question was peripheral blood, obtained on day 0 of AZD1222 vaccination. CDR3 amino acids: CASSPDGTGELFF. The CDR3 DNA is TGTGCCAGCTCTCCAGACGGGACCGGGGAGCTGTTTTTT.